Following are 9 T cell receptor beta chains from one sample sequenced in a study of tumor-infiltrating lymphocytes in primary liver carcinoma. TCR beta cDNA was prepared out of roughly 0.45 ug total RNA by means of a constant-region primer. ARM-PCR was slightly modified, and three nested multiplex PCR rounds with it gave rise to the TCR beta libraries. A C-beta reverse primer was combined with TRBV1-TRBV30 forward primers in the first two PCR rounds, and each round had about 10 cycles. MiXCR, applied by TCRdb to the multiplex PCR reads, yields one record per CDR3 protein. The sample records fewer than 350,000 distinct CDR3 sequences, more than 55% being singletons. Unsorted whole blood yielded the blood RNA, and germline DNA was also extracted. Sequenced material: peripheral blood. The receptors were sampled from a middle-aged man with primary liver carcinoma and hepatitis B virus infection.

In its sample, this clonotype was seen a few times. This may be a read error: a much more frequent sequence differs by one nucleotide. The chain is built from TRBV4-3 and TRBJ2-1, with TRBD1 matching over 7 bases. This CDR3 comprises 15 residues. Germline V CDR1 and CDR2: LGHNA, YSLEER. As DNA, the CDR3 is TGCACCAGCAGCCAAGTAAGGGACAGAAACAATGAGCAGTTCTTC. Its translation: CTSSQVRDRNNEQFF.

This clonotype was seen a single time. The rearrangement joins TRBV7-8 to TRBJ2-7, with TRBD1 matching 9 bases. This CDR3 spans 15 amino acids. CDR1 is SGHVS, CDR2 FQNEAQ, per germline. V dropped 3 bases and J dropped 3; count of bases not matched to a gene: 6. The CDR3 is CASSLVQGAGYEQYF. CDR3 nucleotide sequence: TGTGCCAGCAGCTTGGTACAGGGGGCTGGCTACGAGCAGTACTTC.

This clonotype was seen ten or more times. V gene TRBV6-5 combines with J gene TRBJ2-5; tentatively, D is TRBD1 (6 bases). Germline V gene data show CDR1 as MNHEY and CDR2 as SVGAGI. This CDR3 has 13 amino acids. The V and J ends lost 4 bases and 7 bases respectively, with 13 bases between them. The CDR3 coding sequence is TGTGCCAGCAGTTTCGACAGGCCCGGGACCCAGTACTTC. It is translated as CASSFDRPGTQYF.

This clonotype showed up just a few times. It may be a read error: a sequence one base away is much more abundant. This sequence joins TRBV29-1 and TRBJ2-1, with 10 nucleotides matching TRBD2. The CDR3 runs 14 residues. Germline CDR1 is SQVTM and CDR2 is ANQGSEA. This chain's CDR3 is CSVRTSGSHNEQFF. DNA for the CDR3: TGCAGCGTTAGGACTAGCGGCTCCCACAATGAGCAGTTCTTC.

CDR3 DNA sequence: TGTGCCATCAGTGAACCCCCAGGGGCGGGGAACGATGGCTACACCTTC. It specifies CAISEPPGAGNDGYTF. V and J are TRBV10-3 and TRBJ1-2, with TRBD1 as a possible D gene (6 bases). The length of the CDR3 is 16 residues. Germline V lookup: CDR1 ENHRY, CDR2 SYGVKD. V gave up 3 bases and J gave up 6 bases, with 20 bases separating them.

Ten or more counts support this clonotype. The genes are TRBV4-2 and TRBJ1-4, with D maybe TRBD1 (5 bases). Trimming took 5 bases from V and 8 from J, leaving 12 bases between them. From germline, CDR1 is LGHNA and CDR2 YNFKEQ. The CDR3 loop spans 13 amino acids. The chain's CDR3 is CASSRDLGEKLFF. The CDR3 bases are TGTGCCAGCAGCAGGGACTTGGGCGAAAAACTGTTTTTT.

The chain links TRBV11-2 to TRBJ2-5; possible D gene TRBD2, 6 bases. Germline lookup yields CDR1 SGHAT and CDR2 FQNNGV. The CDR3 totals 16 residues. This chain's CDR3 is CDNSLNRGRSQETQYF. CDR3 nucleotide sequence: TGTGACAACAGCTTAAATAGAGGGAGGTCCCAAGAGACCCAGTACTTC.

The CDR3 here is CASSLIGLGWDNSPLHF. The CDR3, as DNA: TGTGCCAGCAGCTTGATTGGTTTGGGGTGGGATAATTCACCCCTCCACTTT. V gene TRBV5-5 combines with J gene TRBJ1-6; D is unclear. Trimming shortened V by 1 base and J by 5 bases, and 16 bases separated the two germline ends. The CDR3 loop spans 17 amino acids. Germline CDR1 SGHKS, CDR2 YYEKEE (reference sequence). Complete variable domain (other parts from reference TRBV5-5 and TRBJ1-6): DAGVTQSPTHLIKTRGQQVTLRCSPISGHKSVSWYQQVLGQGPQFIFQYYEKEERGRGNFPDRFSARQFPNYSSELNVNALLLGDSALYLCASSLIGLGWDNSPLHFGNGTRLTVT.

The rearrangement joins TRBV4-2 to TRBJ1-1; TRBD1 is a possible D gene (6 bases). V dropped 8 bases and J dropped 6 bases, with 16 bases sitting between them. This CDR3 has 13 residues. Germline-derived CDR1 and CDR2 are LGHNA and YNFKEQ. The CDR3 bases are TGTGCCAGCCGGGGTGTACAGGGCCCTGAAGCTTTCTTT. Its protein product is CASRGVQGPEAFF.